This T cell receptor (beta chain) derives from a study of blood T cell repertoires in COVID-19. Deletions cut 4 bases from V and 1 base from J, with 9 bases between. Per germline, CDR1 SGHDT and CDR2 YYEEEE. CDR3 length: 14 amino acids. This table comes from immunoSEQ multiplex PCR, and its TCRdb copy is limited to in-frame clones, with some not included. The sample consists of 350,000 to 450,000 clones, approximately 91% of them appearing once. On this clone itself: The same CDR3 can be traced to other DNA sequences in this sample.

This receptor was taken from a woman younger than 30 who had been exposed to COVID-19. The sequenced sample was PBMCs or T cells enriched from blood (not recorded which). V gene TRBV5-6 combines with J gene TRBJ1-5; TRBD1 is a possible D gene (5 bases). The DNA of the CDR3 is TGTGCCAGCAGCCTCCGGGGGAGCAATCAGCCCCAGCATTTT. Protein product: CASSLRGSNQPQHF.